A selection of T cell receptor beta chains follows, all from one sample in a study of shared clonotypes between healthy human individuals. Using immunoSEQ multiplex PCR, the repertoire was profiled, and TCRdb retains in-frame clones only, with some absent. The sample lists roughly 1,500,000 clones, 95% to 99% occurring once. The sequenced sample was naive CD4+ T cells sorted from blood. The receptors originated from a man under 40 in good health. Both conserved end residues are part of each CDR3. Each record gives: J gene, D gene, V gene, clone size, CDR3 DNA, CDR3 protein. The D gene is left open where the match is weak. Some rows mark clone size as missing; the rest say once, few, many or name a class of expanded clone.

j_gene: TRBJ1-1
d_gene: TRBD1
v_gene: TRBV10-1
abundance: NA
CDR3nt: TGCGCCAGCAGTGAGTCGGCCCCCGGGACAGGGGGTTCTTGGACTGAAGCTTTCTTT
CDR3aa: CASSESAPGTGGSWTEAFF

j_gene: TRBJ2-3
d_gene: NA
v_gene: TRBV9
abundance: NA
CDR3nt: TGTGCCAGCACCCTTGGGCGATCACTCACAGATACGCAGTATTTT
CDR3aa: CASTLGRSLTDTQYF

j_gene: TRBJ1-2
d_gene: NA
v_gene: TRBV29-1
abundance: once
CDR3nt: TGCAGCGTTGGTGCGGACGATGGCTACACCTTC
CDR3aa: CSVGADDGYTF

j_gene: TRBJ1-1
d_gene: NA
v_gene: TRBV30
abundance: once
CDR3nt: TGTGCCTGGAGTACTTTTCAAGCTGAAGCTTTCTTT
CDR3aa: CAWSTFQAEAFF

j_gene: TRBJ2-2
d_gene: NA
v_gene: TRBV6-1
abundance: NA
CDR3nt: TGTGCCAGCAGTGAAGTAGGGAACACCGGGGAGCTGTTTTTT
CDR3aa: CASSEVGNTGELFF

j_gene: TRBJ1-1
d_gene: NA
v_gene: TRBV7-6
abundance: NA
CDR3nt: TGTGCCAGCAGCACCCACCAGGGGTCGGCTTTCTTT
CDR3aa: CASSTHQGSAFF

j_gene: TRBJ2-5
d_gene: NA
v_gene: TRBV5-1
abundance: NA
CDR3nt: TGCGCCAGCAGGAAAGATGGCGGGACCCAAGAGACCCAGTACTTC
CDR3aa: CASRKDGGTQETQYF

j_gene: TRBJ1-1
d_gene: TRBD1
v_gene: TRBV27
abundance: NA
CDR3nt: TGTGCCAGCAGGAAGGGGGCTGCTATGAACACTGAAGCTTTCTTT
CDR3aa: CASRKGAAMNTEAFF

j_gene: TRBJ2-7
d_gene: NA
v_gene: TRBV28
abundance: NA
CDR3nt: TGTGCCAGCAGTCATGAGTCCACCTACGAGCAGTACTTC
CDR3aa: CASSHESTYEQYF

j_gene: TRBJ2-1
d_gene: TRBD2
v_gene: TRBV7-2
abundance: NA
CDR3nt: TGTGCCAGCAGCCTCTTTGCCGCGGGAGCATCCTACAATGAGCAGTTCTTC
CDR3aa: CASSLFAAGASYNEQFF

j_gene: TRBJ1-1
d_gene: NA
v_gene: TRBV25-1
abundance: NA
CDR3nt: TGTGCCAGCAAATTAACACGGGGGATTTGGTACACTGAAGCTTTCTTT
CDR3aa: CASKLTRGIWYTEAFF

j_gene: TRBJ2-1
d_gene: TRBD1
v_gene: TRBV15
abundance: NA
CDR3nt: TGTGCCACCAGCAGAGACATGACAGGGCCCTACAATGAGCAGTTCTTC
CDR3aa: CATSRDMTGPYNEQFF

j_gene: TRBJ2-3
d_gene: NA
v_gene: TRBV9
abundance: NA
CDR3nt: TGTGCCAGCAGCCTAGGGGGCACAGATACGCAGTATTTT
CDR3aa: CASSLGGTDTQYF

j_gene: TRBJ2-5
d_gene: TRBD1
v_gene: TRBV7-2
abundance: NA
CDR3nt: TGTGCCAGCAGCTTTGACAGGGGGCGAGGAGAGACCCAGTACTTC
CDR3aa: CASSFDRGRGETQYF

j_gene: TRBJ1-5
d_gene: NA
v_gene: TRBV18
abundance: NA
CDR3nt: TGTGCCAGCTCACCACGGGGCAGGAACAATCAGCCCCAGCATTTT
CDR3aa: CASSPRGRNNQPQHF

j_gene: TRBJ2-7
d_gene: TRBD2
v_gene: TRBV9
abundance: NA
CDR3nt: TGTGCCAGCAGCGTAGGCCTAGCGGGAGCCACCGGGGTGGAGCAGTACTTC
CDR3aa: CASSVGLAGATGVEQYF

j_gene: TRBJ2-7
d_gene: TRBD1
v_gene: TRBV4-1
abundance: NA
CDR3nt: TGCGCCAGCAGCCAGAGACAGGGGGTTTCTTACGAGCAGTACTTC
CDR3aa: CASSQRQGVSYEQYF

j_gene: TRBJ2-5
d_gene: TRBD1
v_gene: TRBV12-5
abundance: NA
CDR3nt: TGTGCTAGTGGTGTAGGGACAGGCCAAGAGACCCAGTACTTC
CDR3aa: CASGVGTGQETQYF

j_gene: TRBJ2-7
d_gene: TRBD2
v_gene: TRBV15
abundance: NA
CDR3nt: TGTGCCACCAGCATCAGACTAGCGGGTACCCACGAGCAGTACTTC
CDR3aa: CATSIRLAGTHEQYF

j_gene: TRBJ2-1
d_gene: NA
v_gene: TRBV6-5
abundance: NA
CDR3nt: TGTGCCAGCGCATCAAGCGGAGGATCCTACAATGAGCAGTTCTTC
CDR3aa: CASASSGGSYNEQFF

j_gene: TRBJ1-2
d_gene: NA
v_gene: TRBV6-5
abundance: NA
CDR3nt: TGTGCCAGCAGTTACTCAGGGGCTGCTGGCTACACCTTC
CDR3aa: CASSYSGAAGYTF

j_gene: TRBJ1-5
d_gene: NA
v_gene: TRBV2
abundance: NA
CDR3nt: TGTGCCAGCAGCGATGGACAGCCCCAGCATTTT
CDR3aa: CASSDGQPQHF

j_gene: TRBJ1-4
d_gene: NA
v_gene: TRBV18
abundance: NA
CDR3nt: TGTGCCAGCTCACCATTCTCGGTTGCAACTAATGAAAAACTGTTTTTT
CDR3aa: CASSPFSVATNEKLFF

j_gene: TRBJ2-1
d_gene: TRBD2
v_gene: TRBV13
abundance: NA
CDR3nt: TGTGCCAGCAGTCCCCATGACTGGACTAGCGGGATCCTCTACAATGAGCAGTTCTTC
CDR3aa: CASSPHDWTSGILYNEQFF

j_gene: TRBJ2-4
d_gene: TRBD2
v_gene: TRBV2
abundance: once
CDR3nt: TGTGCCAGCAGTGAAATTGCGGGAGTCTTAGGGTACTTC
CDR3aa: CASSEIAGVLGYF

j_gene: TRBJ2-3
d_gene: NA
v_gene: TRBV29-1
abundance: NA
CDR3nt: TGCAGCGTACAAACAGGTACAGATACGCAGTATTTT
CDR3aa: CSVQTGTDTQYF

j_gene: TRBJ2-7
d_gene: NA
v_gene: TRBV10-3
abundance: NA
CDR3nt: TGTGCCATCGGATCAAACTACGAGCAGTACTTC
CDR3aa: CAIGSNYEQYF

j_gene: TRBJ1-2
d_gene: NA
v_gene: TRBV7-9
abundance: NA
CDR3nt: TGTGCCAGCAGCAGCGACGGTCTCAGGGACTATGGCTACACCTTC
CDR3aa: CASSSDGLRDYGYTF

j_gene: TRBJ1-3
d_gene: NA
v_gene: TRBV6-6
abundance: NA
CDR3nt: TGTGCCAGCAGTTTCGGGACGCCGAGCTCTGGAAACACCATATATTTT
CDR3aa: CASSFGTPSSGNTIYF

j_gene: TRBJ2-7
d_gene: NA
v_gene: TRBV11-2
abundance: NA
CDR3nt: TGTGCCAGCAACCCGGGCCCGGGAGTGACTCACTTC
CDR3aa: CASNPGPGVTHF

j_gene: TRBJ2-1
d_gene: NA
v_gene: TRBV7-8
abundance: NA
CDR3nt: TGTGCCAGCAGCTTAGTTCGGCTGAGCTACAATGAGCAGTTCTTC
CDR3aa: CASSLVRLSYNEQFF

j_gene: TRBJ2-3
d_gene: TRBD2
v_gene: TRBV5-1
abundance: NA
CDR3nt: TGCGCCAGCAGCCCCAGGACTAGCGGGAGGGGTTCTGATACGCAGTATTTT
CDR3aa: CASSPRTSGRGSDTQYF

j_gene: TRBJ2-1
d_gene: TRBD2
v_gene: TRBV9
abundance: NA
CDR3nt: TGTGCCAGCAGCGTTGGAGCGGGGGGTTCGGCCTACAATGAGCAGTTCTTC
CDR3aa: CASSVGAGGSAYNEQFF

j_gene: TRBJ2-5
d_gene: TRBD2
v_gene: TRBV18
abundance: NA
CDR3nt: TGTGCCAGCTCACCGATCCGAAGCGGGGGCCAAGAGACCCAGTACTTC
CDR3aa: CASSPIRSGGQETQYF

j_gene: TRBJ1-5
d_gene: TRBD1
v_gene: TRBV6-1
abundance: NA
CDR3nt: TGTGCCAGCAGTCGGACAGGGTATAATCAGCCCCAGCATTTT
CDR3aa: CASSRTGYNQPQHF

j_gene: TRBJ2-2
d_gene: TRBD2
v_gene: TRBV4-3
abundance: NA
CDR3nt: TGCGCCAGCAGCCCGGCTAGCGGGAGGGCCAAAGGCGGGGAGCTGTTTTTT
CDR3aa: CASSPASGRAKGGELFF

j_gene: TRBJ2-7
d_gene: TRBD2
v_gene: TRBV27
abundance: NA
CDR3nt: TGTGCCACCTCACGGGCTAGCGGGACTTTCGAGCAGTACTTC
CDR3aa: CATSRASGTFEQYF

j_gene: TRBJ2-2
d_gene: NA
v_gene: TRBV28
abundance: NA
CDR3nt: TGTGCCAGCAGTTTCCCCGGGTCCGGGGGGGAGCTGTTTTTT
CDR3aa: CASSFPGSGGELFF

j_gene: TRBJ2-2
d_gene: NA
v_gene: TRBV6-1
abundance: NA
CDR3nt: TGTGCCAGCAGGCCCATTGGCACCGGGGAGCTGTTTTTT
CDR3aa: CASRPIGTGELFF

j_gene: TRBJ2-7
d_gene: TRBD1
v_gene: TRBV7-9
abundance: NA
CDR3nt: TGTGCCAGCAGCCAGACCGGGACAGGGGACCCCGACGAGCAGTACTTC
CDR3aa: CASSQTGTGDPDEQYF

j_gene: TRBJ2-3
d_gene: NA
v_gene: TRBV5-1
abundance: NA
CDR3nt: TGCGCCAGCAGCCAGATCAAGTCTAGCACAGATACGCAGTATTTT
CDR3aa: CASSQIKSSTDTQYF

j_gene: TRBJ2-7
d_gene: NA
v_gene: TRBV5-1
abundance: NA
CDR3nt: TGCGCCAGCAGCCGCCGGGGCGACTACGAGCAGTACTTC
CDR3aa: CASSRRGDYEQYF

j_gene: TRBJ2-5
d_gene: TRBD2
v_gene: TRBV27
abundance: NA
CDR3nt: TGTGCCAGCAGTATGGTAGCGGGAGTGGAGACCCAGTACTTC
CDR3aa: CASSMVAGVETQYF

j_gene: TRBJ2-7
d_gene: TRBD2
v_gene: TRBV10-2
abundance: NA
CDR3nt: TGCGCCAGGATAAGCGGGAGGGTCTCCTACGAGCAGTACTTC
CDR3aa: CARISGRVSYEQYF

j_gene: TRBJ2-7
d_gene: NA
v_gene: TRBV5-8
abundance: NA
CDR3nt: TGTGCCAGCAGCTTGGGCCCAAGCGCGGAGCAGTACTTC
CDR3aa: CASSLGPSAEQYF